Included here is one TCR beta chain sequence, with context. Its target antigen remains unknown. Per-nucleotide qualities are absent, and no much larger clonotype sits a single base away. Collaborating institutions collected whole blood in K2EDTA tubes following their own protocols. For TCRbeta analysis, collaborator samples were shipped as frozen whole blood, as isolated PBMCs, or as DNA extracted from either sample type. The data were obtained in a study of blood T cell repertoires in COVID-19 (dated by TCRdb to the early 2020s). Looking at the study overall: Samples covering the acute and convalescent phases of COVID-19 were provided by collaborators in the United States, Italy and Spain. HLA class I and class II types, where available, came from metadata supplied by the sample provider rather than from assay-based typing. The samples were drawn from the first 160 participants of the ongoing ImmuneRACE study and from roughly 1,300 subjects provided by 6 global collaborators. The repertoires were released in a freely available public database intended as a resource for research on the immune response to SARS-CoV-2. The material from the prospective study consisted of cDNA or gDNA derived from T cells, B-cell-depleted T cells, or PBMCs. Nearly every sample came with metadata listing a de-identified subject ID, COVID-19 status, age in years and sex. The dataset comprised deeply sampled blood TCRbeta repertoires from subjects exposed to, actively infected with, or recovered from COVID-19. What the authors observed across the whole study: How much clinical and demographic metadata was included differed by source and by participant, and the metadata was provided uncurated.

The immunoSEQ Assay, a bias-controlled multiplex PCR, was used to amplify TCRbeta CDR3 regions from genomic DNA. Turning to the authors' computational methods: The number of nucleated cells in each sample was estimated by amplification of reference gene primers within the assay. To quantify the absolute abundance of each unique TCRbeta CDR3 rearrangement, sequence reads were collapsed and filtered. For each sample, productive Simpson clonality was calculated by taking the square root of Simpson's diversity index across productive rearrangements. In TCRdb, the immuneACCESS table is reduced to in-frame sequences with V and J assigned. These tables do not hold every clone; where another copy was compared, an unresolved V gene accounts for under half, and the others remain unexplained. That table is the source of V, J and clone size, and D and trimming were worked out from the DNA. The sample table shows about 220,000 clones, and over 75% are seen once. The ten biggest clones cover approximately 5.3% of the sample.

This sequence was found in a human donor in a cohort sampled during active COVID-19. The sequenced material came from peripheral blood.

Here is the DNA: TGTGCCAGCAGCTTACCTCTAGCGGTACAAGAGACCCAGTACTTC. This translates into CASSLPLAVQETQYF. The chain couples TRBV7-9 to TRBJ2-5, with 7 junctional bases fitting TRBD2. Taken from cysteine to phenylalanine, the CDR3 has 15 residues. The kept DNA is CDR3 alone, 45 bases in frame from the first base. V has 2 bases trimmed and J has 2 bases trimmed; junction bases matching no gene number 5. Reading the germline V gene (reference sequence) gives CDR1 SEHNR and CDR2 FQNEAQ.